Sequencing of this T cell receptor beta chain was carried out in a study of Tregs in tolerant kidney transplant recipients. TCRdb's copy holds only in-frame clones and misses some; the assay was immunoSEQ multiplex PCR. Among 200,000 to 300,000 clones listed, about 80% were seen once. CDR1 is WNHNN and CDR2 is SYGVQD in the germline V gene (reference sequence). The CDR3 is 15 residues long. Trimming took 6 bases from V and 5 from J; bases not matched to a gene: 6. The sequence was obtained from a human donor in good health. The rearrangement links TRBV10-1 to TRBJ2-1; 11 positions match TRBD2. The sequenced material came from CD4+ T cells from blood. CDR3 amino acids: CASSRGLAANNEQFF. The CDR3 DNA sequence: TGCGCCAGCAGCAGGGGACTAGCGGCAAACAATGAGCAGTTCTTC.